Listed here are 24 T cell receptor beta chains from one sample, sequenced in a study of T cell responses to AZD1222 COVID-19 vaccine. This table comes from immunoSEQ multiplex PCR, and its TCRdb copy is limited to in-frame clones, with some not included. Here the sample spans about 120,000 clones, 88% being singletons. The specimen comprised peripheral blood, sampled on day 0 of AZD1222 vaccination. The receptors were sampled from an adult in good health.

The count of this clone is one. The CDR3 spells CASMTALGGYGYTF. As DNA, the CDR3 is TGTGCCAGCATGACGGCCCTCGGGGGGTATGGCTACACCTTC. The chain links TRBV6-5 to TRBJ1-2, with D possibly matching TRBD1 (5 bases). CDR3 size: 14 residues. V was shortened by 7 bases and J by 5 bases, with 17 bases between the two germline ends. CDR1 MNHEY and CDR2 SVGAGI come from the germline V gene.

The CDR3 region has the DNA TGTGCCAGCAGTTACGCCGGGCACCGCGAGCAGTACTTC. Protein sequence: CASSYAGHREQYF. The chain employs TRBV6-2 or TRBV6-3 and TRBJ2-7; D is unclear. V shed 2 bases and J shed 6 bases, with 11 bases lying between them. Germline CDR1 MNHEY, CDR2 SVGEGT. The CDR3 consists of 13 residues.

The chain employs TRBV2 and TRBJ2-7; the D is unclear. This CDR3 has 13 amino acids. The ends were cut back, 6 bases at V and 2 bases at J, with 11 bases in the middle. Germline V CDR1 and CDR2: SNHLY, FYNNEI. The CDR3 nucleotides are TGTGCCAGCAGCCCAGACTGGGCCTACGAGCAGTACTTC. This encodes CASSPDWAYEQYF.

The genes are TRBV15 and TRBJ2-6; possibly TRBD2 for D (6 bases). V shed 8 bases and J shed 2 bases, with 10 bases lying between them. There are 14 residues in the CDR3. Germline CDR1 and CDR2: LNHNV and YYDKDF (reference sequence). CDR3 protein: CATREPAGANVLTF. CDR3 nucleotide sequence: TGTGCCACCCGGGAGCCGGCTGGGGCCAACGTCCTGACTTTC.

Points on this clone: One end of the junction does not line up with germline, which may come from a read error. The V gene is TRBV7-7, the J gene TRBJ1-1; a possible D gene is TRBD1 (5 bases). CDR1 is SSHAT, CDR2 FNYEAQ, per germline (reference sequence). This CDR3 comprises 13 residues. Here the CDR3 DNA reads TGTGCTAGCAGCACGGGACTGAACACTGAAGCTTTCTTT. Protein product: CASSTGLNTEAFF. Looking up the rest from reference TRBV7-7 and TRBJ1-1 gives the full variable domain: GAGVSQSPRYKVTKRGQDVTLRCDPISSHATLYWYQQALGQGPEFLTYFNYEAQPDKSGLPSDRFSAERPEGSISTLTIQRTEQRDSAMYRCASSTGLNTEAFFGQGTRLTVV.

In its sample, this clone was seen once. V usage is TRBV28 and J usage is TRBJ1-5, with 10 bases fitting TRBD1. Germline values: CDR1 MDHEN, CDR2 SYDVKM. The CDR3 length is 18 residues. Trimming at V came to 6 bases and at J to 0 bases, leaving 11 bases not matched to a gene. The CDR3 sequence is CASSTDRGDSYSNQPQHF. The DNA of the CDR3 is TGTGCCAGCAGCACGGACAGGGGGGATAGTTATAGCAATCAGCCCCAGCATTTT.

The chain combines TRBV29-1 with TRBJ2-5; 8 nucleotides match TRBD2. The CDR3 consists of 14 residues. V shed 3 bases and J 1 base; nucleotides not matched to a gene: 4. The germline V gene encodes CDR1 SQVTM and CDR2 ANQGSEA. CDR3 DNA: TGCAGCGTTGATCGCGGGGGGCCCCAAGAGACCCAGTACTTC. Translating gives CSVDRGGPQETQYF.

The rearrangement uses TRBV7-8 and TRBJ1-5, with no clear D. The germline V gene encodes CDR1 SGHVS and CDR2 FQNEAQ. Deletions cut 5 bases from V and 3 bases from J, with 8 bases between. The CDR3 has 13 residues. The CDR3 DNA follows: TGTGCCAGCAGCGTGGGCCACAATCAGCCCCAGCATTTT. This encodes CASSVGHNQPQHF.

This CDR3 is CASSVAGLNTGELFF. For the CDR3, the DNA is TGTGCCAGCAGCGTAGCGGGGTTGAACACCGGGGAGCTGTTTTTT. The chain has TRBV9 and TRBJ2-2; D perhaps matches TRBD2 (5 bases). Trimming left V 0 bases short and J 1 base short, with 7 bases between. The V gene's germline CDR1 is SGDLS and CDR2 YYNGEE. The CDR3 is 15 amino acids.

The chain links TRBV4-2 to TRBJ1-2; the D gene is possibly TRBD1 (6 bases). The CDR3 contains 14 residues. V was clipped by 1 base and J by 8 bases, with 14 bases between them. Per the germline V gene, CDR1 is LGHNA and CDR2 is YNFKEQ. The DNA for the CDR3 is TGTGCCAGCAGCCAAGGGGGGGACATGCGGGGCTACACCTTC. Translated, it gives CASSQGGDMRGYTF.

The CDR3 DNA is TGCGCCAGCAGCTTGGGGGGTGGTCAGGGGCAGTACTTC. It codes for CASSLGGGQGQYF. This chain uses TRBV5-1 with TRBJ2-7, with D possibly being TRBD1 (5 bases). The CDR3 sequence is 13 residues long. Between the trimmed V and J ends, which lost 0 bases and 9 bases, there was a span of 13 bases. Per germline, CDR1 SGHRS and CDR2 YFSETQ.

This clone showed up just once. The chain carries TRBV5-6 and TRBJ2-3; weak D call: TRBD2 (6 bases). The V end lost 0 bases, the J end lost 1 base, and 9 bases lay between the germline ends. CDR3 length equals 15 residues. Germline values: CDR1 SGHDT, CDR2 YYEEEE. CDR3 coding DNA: TGTGCCAGCAGCTTGGTGTCGGGGGGCACAGATACGCAGTATTTT. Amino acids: CASSLVSGGTDTQYF.

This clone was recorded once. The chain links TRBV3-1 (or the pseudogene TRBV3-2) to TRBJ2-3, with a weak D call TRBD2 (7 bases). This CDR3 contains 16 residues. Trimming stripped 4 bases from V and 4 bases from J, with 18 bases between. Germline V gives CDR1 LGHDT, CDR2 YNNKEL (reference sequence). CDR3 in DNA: TGTGCCAGCAGCCGACGAAGGGGGGGATTTGCAGATACGCAGTATTTT. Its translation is CASSRRRGGFADTQYF.

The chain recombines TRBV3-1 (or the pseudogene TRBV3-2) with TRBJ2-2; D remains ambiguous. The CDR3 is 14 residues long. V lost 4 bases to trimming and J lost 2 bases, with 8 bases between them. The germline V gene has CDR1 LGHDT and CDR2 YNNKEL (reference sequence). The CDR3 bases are TGTGCCAGCAGCCGCAAGGGAAACACCGGGGAGCTGTTTTTT. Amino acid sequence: CASSRKGNTGELFF.

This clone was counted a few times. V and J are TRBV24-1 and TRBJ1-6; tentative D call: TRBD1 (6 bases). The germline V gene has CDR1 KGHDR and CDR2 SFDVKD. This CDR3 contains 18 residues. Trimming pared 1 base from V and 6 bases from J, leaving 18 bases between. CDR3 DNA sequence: TGTGCCACCAGTGATTTATCGGGGGCTAAAGGCCCTAATTCACCCCTCCACTTT. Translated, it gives CATSDLSGAKGPNSPLHF.

CDR3 DNA: TGTGCCAGCAGCTTTCAAGGGTTAGCCGGGGCCAACGTCCTGACTTTC. Amino acid sequence: CASSFQGLAGANVLTF. V and J are TRBV7-3 and TRBJ2-6; D gene unclear. Trimming shortened V by 3 bases and J by 4 bases, and 13 bases separated the two germline ends. This CDR3 spans 16 amino acids. Germline CDR1 is SGHTA and CDR2 is FQGTGA.

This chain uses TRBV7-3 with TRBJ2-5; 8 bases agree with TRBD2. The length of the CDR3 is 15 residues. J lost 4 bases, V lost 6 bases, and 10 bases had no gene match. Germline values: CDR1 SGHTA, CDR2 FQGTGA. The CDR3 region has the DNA TGTGCCAGCAGTGCGAACGGACTAGCATCAGAGACCCAGTACTTC. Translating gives CASSANGLASETQYF.

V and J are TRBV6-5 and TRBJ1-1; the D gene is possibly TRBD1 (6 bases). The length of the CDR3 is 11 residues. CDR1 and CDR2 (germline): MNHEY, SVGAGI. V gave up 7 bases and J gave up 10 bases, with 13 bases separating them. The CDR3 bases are TGTGCCAGCAATGGACAGTTTGGAGCTTTCTTT. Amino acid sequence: CASNGQFGAFF.

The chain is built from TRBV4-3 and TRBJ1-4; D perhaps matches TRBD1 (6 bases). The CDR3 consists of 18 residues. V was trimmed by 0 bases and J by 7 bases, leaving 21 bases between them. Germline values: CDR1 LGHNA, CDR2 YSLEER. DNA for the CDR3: TGCGCCAGCAGCCAAGATCCGGCCGGGGGGCACGGTGGTGAAAAACTGTTTTTT. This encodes CASSQDPAGGHGGEKLFF.

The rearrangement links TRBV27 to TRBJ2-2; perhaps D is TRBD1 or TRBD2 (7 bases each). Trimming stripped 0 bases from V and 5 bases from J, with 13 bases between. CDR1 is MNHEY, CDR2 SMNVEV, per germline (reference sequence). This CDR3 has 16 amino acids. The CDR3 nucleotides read TGTGCCAGCAGTTTATCGAGACAGGGAGGGACCGGGGAGCTGTTTTTT. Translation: CASSLSRQGGTGELFF.

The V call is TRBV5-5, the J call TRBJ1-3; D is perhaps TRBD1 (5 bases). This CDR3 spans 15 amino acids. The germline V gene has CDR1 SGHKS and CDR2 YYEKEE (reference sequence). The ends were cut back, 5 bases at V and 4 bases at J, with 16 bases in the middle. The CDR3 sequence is CASSTGTQKGNTIYF. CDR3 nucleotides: TGTGCCAGCAGTACCGGGACCCAAAAGGGAAACACCATATATTTT.

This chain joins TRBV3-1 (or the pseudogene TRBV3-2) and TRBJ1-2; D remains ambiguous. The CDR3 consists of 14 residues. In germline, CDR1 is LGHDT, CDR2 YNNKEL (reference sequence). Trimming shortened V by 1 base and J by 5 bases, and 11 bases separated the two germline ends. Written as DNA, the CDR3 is TGTGCCAGCAGCCAAGGGCCCTCCGGATATGGCTACACCTTC. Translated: CASSQGPSGYGYTF.

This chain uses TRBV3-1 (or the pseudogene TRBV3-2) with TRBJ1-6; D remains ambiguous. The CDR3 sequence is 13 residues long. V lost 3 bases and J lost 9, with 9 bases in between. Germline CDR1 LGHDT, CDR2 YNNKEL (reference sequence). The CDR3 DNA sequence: TGTGCCAGCAGCCAGGGTCACAGTTCACCCCTCCACTTT. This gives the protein CASSQGHSSPLHF.

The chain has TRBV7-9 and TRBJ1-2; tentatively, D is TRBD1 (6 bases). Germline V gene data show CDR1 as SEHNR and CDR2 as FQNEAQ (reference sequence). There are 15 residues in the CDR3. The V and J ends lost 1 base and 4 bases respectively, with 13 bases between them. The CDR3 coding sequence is TGTGCCAGCAGCTTAGGAGGGGGTCAGGTCTATGGCTACACCTTC. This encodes CASSLGGGQVYGYTF.